The 26 T cell receptor delta chains in this list originate from one sample, sequenced in a study of gamma-delta T cells after stem cell transplantation. TCRdb re-called the RT-PCR reads via CATT. This sample carries roughly 2,500 delta-chain clones, about 23% of them seen once, and the ten largest clones take about 29%. Sequenced sample: gamma-delta T cells. These receptors originate from a human donor. It is not recorded whose cells these are; they may come from a transplant donor.

Note on this clone: Since a much larger clone is just one base distant, this may be a read error. The chain carries TRDV2 and TRDJ3; D might be TRDD3 (5 bases). The V gene's germline CDR1 is GEAIGNYY and CDR2 EKD. CDR3 length: 18 amino acids. The CDR3 region has the DNA TGTGCCTGTGGCACCGGAGGGATTCCCGTCTGGGACACCCGACAGATGTTTTTC. It encodes CACGTGGIPVWDTRQMFF.

A word on this clone: Only one base separates this from a far larger clonotype, so it likely reflects a read error. Different DNA sequences within this sample yield the same CDR3. This chain joins TRDV1 and TRDJ1; 9 bases are shared with TRDD3. Germline assignment: CDR1 TSWWSYY and CDR2 QGS. The J segment lost 8 bases and the V segment lost 4 bases, leaving 32 bases of the junction unmatched. The CDR3 covers 22 residues. The CDR3 DNA reads as TGTGCTCTTGGGGTCACTGTTAGGTACTGGGGGACTGATGAAAATGAAAAGCAAAAACTCATCTTT. Translation: CALGVTVRYWGTDENEKQKLIF.

This clone is classed as medium-sized. The gene calls are TRDV1 and TRDJ1, with 8 positions matching TRDD3. There are 18 residues in the CDR3. V dropped 2 bases and J dropped 0; count of bases not matched to a gene: 11. Germline V gene sequence: CDR1 TSWWSYY, CDR2 QGS. CDR3 nucleotide sequence: TGTGCTCTTGGGGAAGCCTACGGGGATACCAAGTACACCGATAAACTCATCTTT. Its protein product is CALGEAYGDTKYTDKLIF.

By share, this clone counts as medium-sized. The chain links TRAV29/DV5 to TRDJ1; 9 positions agree with TRDD3. The CDR3 is 21 amino acids. Trimming took 2 bases from V and 1 from J; bases not matched to a gene: 24. CDR1 and CDR2 from the germline V gene are NSMFDY and ISSIKDK. CDR3 region: CAAREIPLFYWGTYFTDKLIF. The CDR3 DNA reads as TGTGCAGCAAGGGAGATCCCCCTATTCTACTGGGGGACCTATTTCACCGATAAACTCATCTTT.

This clone has a single count. This could be a read error, since a much larger clone is one nucleotide away. V gene TRDV1 combines with J gene TRDJ1, with D possibly matching TRDD3 (6 bases). V was pared by 4 bases and J by 7 bases, with 28 bases between. The CDR3 length is 18 residues. Germline V gene sequence: CDR1 TSWWSYY, CDR2 QGS. In nucleotides, the CDR3 is TGTGCTCTTGGGGGAACGGTCTTCGGGGATTTACATCGTCCTAAACTCATCTTT. It translates to CALGGTVFGDLHRPKLIF.

This sequence joins TRDV1 and TRDJ1, with TRDD3 identical over 7 bases. The CDR3 loop spans 18 amino acids. CDR1 TSWWSYY and CDR2 QGS come from the germline V gene. V lost 4 bases to trimming and J lost 3 bases; unmatched junction nucleotides: 17. The DNA of the CDR3 is TGTGCTCTTGGGGCATACGCTCCTTTTCTGGGGGGCGCCGATAAACTCATCTTT. This codes for CALGAYAPFLGGADKLIF.

This clone is medium-sized (0.01 to 0.1%) within its sample. The genes are TRDV1 and TRDJ1, with TRDD3 matching 11 bases. V lost 2 bases, J lost 1 base, and 15 bases stayed unmatched. The V gene's germline CDR1 is TSWWSYY and CDR2 QGS. This CDR3 has 20 amino acids. DNA of the CDR3: TGTGCTCTTGGGGAATGGGTGGCCACTCTGGGGGATACAGGCACCGATAAACTCATCTTT. Residues: CALGEWVATLGDTGTDKLIF.

To note about this clone: A far larger clone is off by one base, so a read error is likely. This chain uses TRDV1 with TRDJ1, with 9 nucleotides matching TRDD3. The ends lost 4 bases at V and 0 bases at J; junction bases unmatched: 39. From germline, CDR1 is TSWWSYY and CDR2 QGS. CDR3 length: 27 amino acids. CDR3 sequence: CALGAKAEPTFPSVQYPGGLYTDKLIF. The DNA for the CDR3 is TGTGCTCTTGGGGCAAAAGCCGAGCCGACCTTCCCTTCCGTCCAATACCCTGGGGGATTATACACCGATAAACTCATCTTT.

About this clone itself: This DNA's translation and the protein TCRdb lists, from a much larger clone, do not match at residue 12, likely due to a read error; the protein shown is translated from the DNA. This chain joins TRDV1 and TRDJ1; D not resolved. Trimming removed 1 base at V and 3 bases at J, with 18 bases between. Germline V CDR1 and CDR2: TSWWSYY, QGS. The CDR3 extends over 17 amino acids. CDR3 DNA: TGTGCTCTTGGGGAACCCCGCTCCGCTGGAGGGGCCGATAAACTCATCTTT. Protein sequence: CALGEPRSAGGADKLIF.

In its sample, this clone is medium-sized (0.01 to 0.1%). Other DNA sequences in this sample translate to the same CDR3. The CDR3, as DNA: TGTGCTCTTGGGGAATGGGTGCTTCCTACGGGGTGGGGTGGGGAGCTCATCTTT. It is translated as CALGEWVLPTGWGGELIF. The V call is TRDV1, the J call TRDJ1, with 8 bases aligning to TRDD2. In germline, CDR1 is TSWWSYY, CDR2 QGS. This CDR3 has 18 amino acids. V shed 2 bases, J shed 11 bases, and the junction held 22 bases outside the gene matches.

This clone was seen once. The rearrangement joins TRDV1 to TRDJ1; D is undetermined. The CDR3 is 18 amino acids. V was cut by 1 base and J by 6 bases, with 24 bases left in between. Germline CDR1 reads TSWWSYY; CDR2 reads QGS. The CDR3 spells CALGEPHSYRSGSHKLIF. CDR3 nucleotides: TGTGCTCTTGGGGAACCCCACTCATACCGATCAGGGAGCCATAAACTCATCTTT.

The gene calls are TRDV2 and TRDJ3; 12 bases align to TRDD3. The CDR3 runs 22 residues. Germline CDR1 GEAIGNYY, CDR2 EKD. The J segment lost 0 bases and the V segment lost 3 bases, leaving 14 bases of the junction unmatched. CDR3 region: CACDRPLTGGYPSSWDTRQMFF. The CDR3 bases are TGTGCCTGTGACCGACCCCTTACTGGGGGATACCCTAGCTCCTGGGACACCCGACAGATGTTTTTC.

This clone is labeled medium-sized. The chain links TRDV1 to TRDJ1; TRDD3 matches at 9 bases. V was pared by 5 bases and J by 0 bases, with 34 bases of the junction left unmatched. The CDR3 is made up of 25 amino acids. Germline CDR1 TSWWSYY, CDR2 QGS. In DNA, the CDR3 is TGTGCTCTTGGGAAAAACACCAGTCCTACGAGCCCCCTTCTTACTGGGGGACTGTACACCGATAAACTCATCTTT. Translating it yields CALGKNTSPTSPLLTGGLYTDKLIF.

The chain uses TRAV38-2/DV8 and TRDJ1; 7 bases fit TRDD2. The CDR3 is 17 amino acids. V shed 4 bases, J shed 4 bases, and the junction held 16 bases outside the gene matches. CDR1 TSESDYY and CDR2 QEAYKQQN come from the germline V gene. The CDR3: CAYRVPSLTCTDDKLIF. For the CDR3, the DNA is TGTGCTTATAGGGTTCCTTCCTTAACCTGTACAGACGATAAACTCATCTTT.

This clone rates as medium-sized. The V and J genes are TRDV1 and TRDJ1; D is unclear. The V and J ends lost 5 bases and 1 base respectively, with 17 bases between them. Germline-derived CDR1 and CDR2 are TSWWSYY and QGS. This CDR3 has 16 amino acids. The CDR3 DNA reads as TGTGCTCTTGGGTCTTTCGCGGCCGACCCCACCGATAAACTCATCTTT. Translating it yields CALGSFAADPTDKLIF.

By share of the sample, this clone is medium-sized. The CDR3 here is CALGESTSLTLTAQLFF. CDR3 coding DNA: TGTGCTCTTGGGGAAAGTACTAGCCTTACCTTGACAGCACAACTCTTCTTT. This rearrangement joins TRDV1 to TRDJ2, with D unclear. CDR1 TSWWSYY and CDR2 QGS come from the germline V gene. V was pared by 2 bases and J by 2 bases, with 15 bases between. This CDR3 has 17 residues.

By sample share, this clone is medium-sized (0.01 to 0.1%). This chain joins TRDV2 and TRDJ3; 7 bases line up with TRDD3. Germline V gives CDR1 GEAIGNYY, CDR2 EKD. The CDR3 extends over 21 amino acids. Trimming removed 0 bases from V and 1 base from J; junction bases left unmatched: 14. The CDR3 sequence: CACDTPRYWGPKSWDTRQMFF. The CDR3 DNA follows: TGTGCCTGTGACACCCCGCGGTACTGGGGACCTAAGTCCTGGGACACCCGACAGATGTTTTTC.

Relative to its sample, this clone is large. The rearrangement uses TRDV1 and TRDJ1; 8 bases match TRDD3. The V segment lost 0 bases and the J segment 0 bases; nucleotides outside the gene matches: 12. CDR3 length: 19 amino acids. The germline V gene encodes CDR1 TSWWSYY and CDR2 QGS. The DNA of the CDR3 is TGTGCTCTTGGGGAACTTCCCTGGGGGACCGTTCACGACACCGATAAACTCATCTTT. This encodes CALGELPWGTVHDTDKLIF.

This sequence joins TRDV1 and TRDJ1, with D perhaps TRDD3 (7 bases). Germline values: CDR1 TSWWSYY, CDR2 QGS. The CDR3 has 24 amino acids. Trimming removed 2 bases from V and 0 bases from J, with 37 bases in between. Here the CDR3 DNA reads TGTGCTCTTGGGGAATTCGGTAGCCTTCCCCCTGCAGGAGGGGGATGCTTGTACACCGATAAACTCATCTTT. Translated, it gives CALGEFGSLPPAGGGCLYTDKLIF.

This clone was counted once. A far larger clone is one base from this, pointing to a likely read error. The V call is TRDV2, the J call TRDJ1; D is possibly TRDD3 (7 bases). Germline CDR1 and CDR2: GEAIGNYY and EKD. The length of the CDR3 is 18 residues. Trimming cost V 2 bases and J 0 bases, with 21 bases left between them. The CDR3 region is CACDSLPEDTPHTDKLIF. CDR3 DNA: TGTGCCTGTGACAGTCTTCCTGAGGATACGCCCCACACCGATAAACTCATCTTT.

By share, this clone ranks as large. The same CDR3 can be traced to other DNA sequences in this sample. The chain has TRDV2 and TRDJ1, with 11 bases lining up with TRDD3. J lost 0 bases, V lost 4 bases, and 12 bases had no gene match. Germline V lookup: CDR1 GEAIGNYY, CDR2 EKD. The CDR3 spans 18 residues. The CDR3 region has the DNA TGTGCCTGTGAGCGACTGGGGGATAGGAACCAAAACACCGATAAACTCATCTTT. Translation: CACERLGDRNQNTDKLIF.

In the case of this clone: It differs at one base from a far larger clone, so likely a read error. The chain couples TRDV1 to TRDJ4; 11 nucleotides match TRDD3. The CDR3 spans 23 residues. Per germline, CDR1 TSWWSYY and CDR2 QGS. The DNA for the CDR3 is TGTGCTCTTAGGGACTCTACTAAAGTAAGTGGGGGATACGCTATGCCCCCCACCAGACCCCTGATCTTT. Translating it yields CALRDSTKVSGGYAMPPTRPLIF.

This clone has just a few counts. The chain carries TRDV1 and TRDJ1, with 8 bases aligning to TRDD3. The germline V gene has CDR1 TSWWSYY and CDR2 QGS. J was trimmed by 7 bases and V by 5 bases; bases with no gene match: 18. CDR3 length: 17 residues. The CDR3 DNA sequence: TGTGCTCTTGGGAATCAGTTTTACTCCCTGGGGGAGGGTAAACTCATCTTT. The encoded protein is CALGNQFYSLGEGKLIF.

By share of the sample, this clone is medium-sized. Other DNA sequences in the sample encode the same CDR3. V and J are TRDV1 and TRDJ1; TRDD2 or TRDD3 may be the D gene (5 bases each). CDR1 TSWWSYY and CDR2 QGS come from the germline V gene. V lost 1 base and J lost 4, with 22 bases in between. The CDR3 is 18 amino acids. The CDR3 protein is CALGEHLGLRMDNDKLIF. DNA for the CDR3: TGTGCTCTTGGGGAACATCTTGGCCTACGAATGGATAACGATAAACTCATCTTT.

The sample holds a few counts of this clone. The protein TCRdb gives is from a much larger clone and does not agree with this DNA's translation at residue 5, likely a read error; the protein shown here comes from the DNA. V is TRDV1 and J is TRDJ1; 13 bases fit TRDD3. Per germline, CDR1 TSWWSYY and CDR2 QGS. Germline trimming cut 4 bases from V and 0 bases from J; bases unmatched to any gene: 20. The CDR3 is 22 amino acids. The CDR3 bases are TGTGCTCTTGGGGCTAAGGGACGTCCCTTTTACTGGGGGATACGCAACACCGATAAACTCATCTTT. Protein: CALGAKGRPFYWGIRNTDKLIF.

The chain carries TRDV1 and TRDJ1, with TRDD3 matching over 8 bases. Germline V CDR1 and CDR2: TSWWSYY, QGS. V shed 1 base, J shed 1 base, and the junction held 26 bases outside the gene matches. This CDR3 contains 23 residues. DNA for the CDR3: TGTGCTCTTGGGGAACCACACCCACCTTCTTCTTTACTGGGGGTACCCATCACCGATAAACTCATCTTT. Residues: CALGEPHPPSSLLGVPITDKLIF.